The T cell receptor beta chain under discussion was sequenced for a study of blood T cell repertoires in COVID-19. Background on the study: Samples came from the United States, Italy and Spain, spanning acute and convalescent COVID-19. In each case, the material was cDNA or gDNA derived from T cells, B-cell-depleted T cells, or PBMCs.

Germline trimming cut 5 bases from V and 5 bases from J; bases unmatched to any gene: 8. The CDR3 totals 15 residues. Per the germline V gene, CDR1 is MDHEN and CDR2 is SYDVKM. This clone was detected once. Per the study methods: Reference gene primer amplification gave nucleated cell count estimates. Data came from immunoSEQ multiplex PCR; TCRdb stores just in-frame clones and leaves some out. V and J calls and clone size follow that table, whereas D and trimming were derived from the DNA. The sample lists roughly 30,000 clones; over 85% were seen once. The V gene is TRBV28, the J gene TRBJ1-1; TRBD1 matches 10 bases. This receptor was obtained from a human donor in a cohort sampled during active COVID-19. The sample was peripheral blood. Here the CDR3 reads CASSGRGQGRTEAFF. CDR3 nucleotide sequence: TGTGCCAGCAGTGGGAGGGGACAGGGGAGGACTGAAGCTTTCTTT.